Presented here are 13 T cell receptor beta chains from one specimen sequenced in a study of blood T cell repertoires in COVID-19. The assay was immunoSEQ multiplex PCR, and TCRdb's table has in-frame clones only and misses some. In the table there are about 25,000 clones, roughly nine tenths of which are singletons. The sequencing sample was made of peripheral blood. These receptors all stem from a human donor in a cohort sampled during active COVID-19.

The chain recombines TRBV10-2 with TRBJ1-2, with 7 positions matching TRBD1. The CDR3 is 14 residues long. Trimming removed 3 bases from V and 12 bases from J; junction bases left unmatched: 13. Germline V gene lookup returns CDR1 WSHSY and CDR2 SAAADI. The CDR3 DNA reads as TGCGCCAGCAGTGAAGCGGTCAGGGGGTTAGTCCACACCTTC. Its translation is CASSEAVRGLVHTF.

This clone was found a few times. The V call is TRBV5-1, the J call TRBJ2-7; 9 bases agree with TRBD2. The CDR3 has 14 amino acids. The germline V gene has CDR1 SGHRS and CDR2 YFSETQ. J was trimmed by 3 bases and V by 1 base; bases with no gene match: 2. CDR3 nucleotides: TGCGCCAGCAGCTTGACTAGCGGGTACTACGAGCAGTACTTC. The encoded protein is CASSLTSGYYEQYF.

V is TRBV12-3 or TRBV12-4 and J is TRBJ2-5, with a tentative D call TRBD2 (6 bases). V lost 7 bases, J lost 5 bases, and 11 bases lay in between. The CDR3 covers 12 residues. In DNA form, the CDR3 reads TGTGCCAGCACCGGGGGTGGGGAGACCCAGTACTTC. Its protein product is CASTGGGETQYF.

This clone is medium-sized by share. This chain uses TRBV19 with TRBJ1-2; D not certain. The CDR3 sequence is 14 residues long. Germline V gene sequence: CDR1 LNHDA, CDR2 SQIVND (reference sequence). Trimming took off 5 bases at V and 5 bases at J, with 15 bases between the two ends. CDR3 residues: CASSPYAPTYGYTF. CDR3 nucleotides: TGTGCCAGTAGTCCATACGCACCGACTTATGGCTACACCTTC. The variable domain in full, with the rest retrieved from reference TRBV19 and TRBJ1-2, is DGGITQSPKYLFRKEGQNVTLSCEQNLNHDAMYWYRQDPGQGLRLIYYSQIVNDFQKGDIAEGYSVSREKKESFPLTVTSAQKNPTAFYLCASSPYAPTYGYTFGSGTRLTVV.

This clone was detected once. The rearrangement links TRBV14 to TRBJ1-2, with TRBD1 matching over 7 bases. Germline V gene data show CDR1 as SGHDN and CDR2 as FVKESK. Germline trimming cut 4 bases from V and 7 bases from J; bases unmatched to any gene: 9. There are 14 residues in the CDR3. This CDR3 is CASSRSGTEAGYTF. The CDR3 nucleotides read TGTGCCAGCAGCCGGTCCGGGACAGAGGCTGGCTACACCTTC.

The chain combines TRBV7-8 with TRBJ1-1; TRBD1 is a possible D gene (6 bases). The V end lost 3 bases, the J end lost 5 bases, and 10 bases lay between the germline ends. The CDR3 is 13 amino acids. The germline CDR1 and CDR2 sequences are SGHVS and FQNEAQ. This chain's CDR3 is CASSLGQGTEAFF. CDR3 nucleotide sequence: TGTGCCAGCAGCTTGGGGCAGGGGACTGAAGCTTTCTTT. Together with reference TRBV7-8 and TRBJ1-1, the CDR3 gives the full variable domain: GAGVSQSPRYKVAKRGQDVALRCDPISGHVSLFWYQQALGQGPEFLTYFQNEAQLDKSGLPSDRFFAERPEGSVSTLKIQRTQQEDSAVYLCASSLGQGTEAFFGQGTRLTVV.

The chain uses TRBV4-3 and TRBJ2-7; no definite D call. CDR1 is LGHNA and CDR2 is YSLEER in the germline V gene. The CDR3 has 14 amino acids. The V end was cut by 0 bases, the J end by 3 bases, with 9 bases between. Written as DNA, the CDR3 is TGCGCCAGCAGCCAAGAGAGAACAGACTACGAGCAGTACTTC. This codes for CASSQERTDYEQYF.

This clone was detected once. The J gene is TRBJ1-4, the V gene TRBV19; D gene unclear. The V end was cut by 4 bases, the J end by 3 bases, with 12 bases between. Per germline, CDR1 LNHDA and CDR2 SQIVND (reference sequence). The CDR3 is made up of 15 amino acids. CDR3 residues: CASSKAGLANEKLFF. CDR3 coding DNA: TGTGCCAGTAGTAAAGCAGGACTGGCTAATGAAAAACTGTTTTTT.

The V call is TRBV6-5, the J call TRBJ2-1; unclear D gene. V lost 7 bases and J lost 4, with 14 bases in between. Germline CDR1 and CDR2: MNHEY and SVGAGI. There are 14 residues in the CDR3. Here the CDR3 reads CASTSAKTYNEQFF. CDR3 DNA: TGTGCCAGCACCTCAGCCAAGACTTACAATGAGCAGTTCTTC.

This chain links TRBV4-2 with TRBJ1-1; D is undetermined. The CDR3 covers 13 residues. From germline, CDR1 is LGHNA and CDR2 YNFKEQ. With 4 bases removed from V and 7 bases from J, the gap between germline ends came to 13 bases. CDR3 in DNA: TGTGCCAGCAGCCTGGAGGGCTTGGTTGAAGCTTTCTTT. This codes for CASSLEGLVEAFF.

The J gene is TRBJ2-3, the V gene TRBV13; weak D call: TRBD2 (5 bases). Germline-derived CDR1 and CDR2 are PRHDT and FYEKMQ (reference sequence). This CDR3 is 13 amino acids long. Trimming cost V 8 bases and J 4 bases, with 13 bases left between them. CDR3 DNA: TGTGCCAGCTCCAGAGCCGGGGCAGATACGCAGTATTTT. This sequence encodes CASSRAGADTQYF.

This chain links TRBV7-2 with TRBJ1-1; 10 bases line up with TRBD1. The length of the CDR3 is 12 residues. J was trimmed by 12 bases and V by 5 bases; bases with no gene match: 6. The germline V gene has CDR1 SGHTA and CDR2 FQGNSA. The CDR3 is CASSRDRGRSFF. The DNA of the CDR3 is TGTGCCAGCAGCCGAGACAGGGGGCGGTCTTTCTTT. The full variable domain, completed using reference TRBV7-2 and TRBJ1-1, is GAGVSQSPSNKVTEKGKDVELRCDPISGHTALYWYRQSLGQGLEFLIYFQGNSAPDKSGLPSDRFSAERTGGSVSTLTIQRTQQEDSAVYLCASSRDRGRSFFGQGTRLTVV.

The rearrangement uses TRBV6-2 or TRBV6-3 and TRBJ2-7; D is uncertain. The CDR3 loop spans 13 amino acids. V lost 4 bases to trimming and J lost 3 bases, with 10 bases between them. Germline V gene lookup returns CDR1 MNHEY and CDR2 SVGEGT. CDR3 in amino acids: CASSFLEHYEQYF. CDR3 nucleotide sequence: TGTGCCAGCAGTTTCCTGGAGCACTACGAGCAGTACTTC.